The sequence of this TCR beta chain was determined in a study of blood T cell repertoires in COVID-19. Study as a whole: There were acute and convalescent COVID-19 samples, and they came from the United States, Italy and Spain.

The CDR3 has 11 residues. V was shortened by 6 bases and J by 8 bases, with 10 bases between the two germline ends. Germline-derived CDR1 and CDR2 are MNHEY and SVGAGI. Here immunoSEQ multiplex PCR was the method, and the copy in TCRdb shows in-frame clones only, minus some. The sample records some 65,000 clones, around four fifths being singletons. The genes are TRBV6-5 and TRBJ1-1; D remains ambiguous. Input material: peripheral blood. This TCR derives from a woman in her 70s with acute or convalescent COVID-19. This chain's CDR3 is CASSDPEEAFF. DNA for the CDR3: TGTGCCAGCAGCGATCCTGAGGAAGCTTTCTTT.